The 6 T cell receptor beta chains given below trace back to one sample, sequenced in a study of identical twins. TCRdb reprocessed the 5' RACE reads with MiXCR, giving one entry per CDR3 protein. The sample has hundreds of thousands of distinct CDR3 sequences, 8.6% seen once. These sequences were also reported in another study, on yellow fever vaccine responses in identical twins.

Specimen: PBMCs. Source of these receptors: a woman younger than 35 in good health.

There are a few counts of this clonotype. The chain links TRBV2 to TRBJ2-3, with 9 bases identical to TRBD1. V lost 6 bases to trimming and J lost 5 bases; unmatched junction nucleotides: 9. CDR1 and CDR2 from the germline V gene are SNHLY and FYNNEI. The CDR3 runs to 15 residues. CDR3 amino acids: CASRLDRGSGDTQYF. The CDR3 DNA reads as TGTGCCAGCAGGTTGGACAGGGGAAGCGGAGATACGCAGTATTTT.

This clonotype appeared a few times. The rearrangement joins TRBV15 to TRBJ2-5, with D possibly TRBD1 on 6 matching bases. V shed 1 base and J shed 4 bases, with 16 bases lying between them. The CDR3 length is 16 residues. In germline, CDR1 is LNHNV, CDR2 YYDKDF (reference sequence). CDR3 protein: CATSRAHRKQGETQYF. CDR3 coding DNA: TGTGCCACCAGCAGAGCCCACAGGAAACAGGGAGAGACCCAGTACTTC.

This clonotype was counted many times. This chain connects TRBV29-1 to TRBJ2-2; TRBD1 aligns across 10 bases. V trimming: 3 bases; J trimming: 1 base; junction bases outside the gene matches: 11. This CDR3 contains 18 residues. CDR1 SQVTM and CDR2 ANQGSEA come from the germline V gene. CDR3 coding DNA: TGCAGCGTTGACTGGACAGGGGGTAGCGGGATGAACACCGGGGAGCTGTTTTTT. Protein product: CSVDWTGGSGMNTGELFF.

V and J are TRBV7-8 and TRBJ1-4; 9 bases map to TRBD1. CDR3 length: 14 residues. V shed 5 bases and J 7 bases; nucleotides not matched to a gene: 5. The germline V gene has CDR1 SGHVS and CDR2 FQNEAQ. DNA of the CDR3: TGTGCCAGCAGCCGGGACAGGGACGGTGAAAAACTGTTTTTT. Protein sequence: CASSRDRDGEKLFF.

There are many counts of this clonotype. The chain recombines TRBV9 with TRBJ2-7; D remains unclear. The V and J ends lost 0 bases and 0 bases respectively, with 10 bases between them. Germline CDR1 is SGDLS and CDR2 is YYNGEE. This CDR3 has 15 amino acids. The CDR3 DNA sequence: TGTGCCAGCAGCGTAGGGGCGGAGAGCTCCTACGAGCAGTACTTC. Its translation is CASSVGAESSYEQYF. Complete variable domain (other parts from reference TRBV9 and TRBJ2-7): DSGVTQTPKHLITATGQRVTLRCSPRSGDLSVYWYQQSLDQGLQFLIQYYNGEERAKGNILERFSAQQFPDLHSELNLSSLELGDSALYFCASSVGAESSYEQYFGPGTRLTVT.

The gene calls are TRBV7-3 and TRBJ2-2; D tentatively fits TRBD1 or TRBD2 (6 bases each). Trimming left V 3 bases short and J 4 bases short, with 15 bases between. Per the germline V gene, CDR1 is SGHTA and CDR2 is FQGTGA. This CDR3 comprises 16 residues. CDR3 protein: CASSLRGVDRTGELFF. The CDR3 DNA reads TGTGCCAGCAGCTTGAGGGGGGTAGATCGCACCGGGGAGCTGTTTTTT.